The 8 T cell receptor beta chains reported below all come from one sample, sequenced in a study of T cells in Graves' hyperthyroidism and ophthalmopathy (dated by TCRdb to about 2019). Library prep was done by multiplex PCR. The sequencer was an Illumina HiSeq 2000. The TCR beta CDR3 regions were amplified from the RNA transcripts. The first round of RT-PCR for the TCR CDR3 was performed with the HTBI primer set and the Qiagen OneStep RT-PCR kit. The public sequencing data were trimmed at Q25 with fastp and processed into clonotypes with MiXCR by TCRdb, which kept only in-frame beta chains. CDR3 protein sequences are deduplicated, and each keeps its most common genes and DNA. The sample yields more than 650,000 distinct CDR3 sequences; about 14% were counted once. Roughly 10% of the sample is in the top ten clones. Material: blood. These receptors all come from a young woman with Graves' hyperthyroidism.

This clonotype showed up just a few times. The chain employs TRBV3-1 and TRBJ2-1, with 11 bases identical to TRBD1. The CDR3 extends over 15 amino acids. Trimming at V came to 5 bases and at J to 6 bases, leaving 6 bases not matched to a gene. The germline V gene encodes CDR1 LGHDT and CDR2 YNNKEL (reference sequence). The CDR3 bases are TGTGCCAGCAGCTTTACCGGGACAGGGGGCAATGAGCAGTTCTTC. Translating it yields CASSFTGTGGNEQFF.

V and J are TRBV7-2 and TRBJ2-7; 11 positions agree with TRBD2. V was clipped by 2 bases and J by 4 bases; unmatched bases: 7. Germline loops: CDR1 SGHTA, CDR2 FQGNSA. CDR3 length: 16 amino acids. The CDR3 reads CASSLSLAGGGYEQYF. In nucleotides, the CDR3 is TGTGCCAGCAGCTTATCTCTAGCGGGAGGAGGGTACGAGCAGTACTTC. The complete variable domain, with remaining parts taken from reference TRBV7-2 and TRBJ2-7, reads GAGVSQSPSNKVTEKGKDVELRCDPISGHTALYWYRQSLGQGLEFLIYFQGNSAPDKSGLPSDRFSAERTGGSVSTLTIQRTQQEDSAVYLCASSLSLAGGGYEQYFGPGTRLTVT.

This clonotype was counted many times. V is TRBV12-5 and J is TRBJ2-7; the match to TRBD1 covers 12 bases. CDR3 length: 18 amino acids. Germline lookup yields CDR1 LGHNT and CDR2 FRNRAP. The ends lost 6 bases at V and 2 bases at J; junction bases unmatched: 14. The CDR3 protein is CASGKTYGDRGQTYEQYF. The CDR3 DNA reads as TGTGCTAGTGGAAAGACTTACGGGGACAGGGGGCAAACCTACGAGCAGTACTTC.

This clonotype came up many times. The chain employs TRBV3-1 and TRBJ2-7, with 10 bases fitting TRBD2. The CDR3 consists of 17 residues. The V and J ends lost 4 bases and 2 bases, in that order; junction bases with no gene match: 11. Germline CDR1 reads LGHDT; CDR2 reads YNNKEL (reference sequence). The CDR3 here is CASSRDLQRGGTYEQYF. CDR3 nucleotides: TGTGCCAGCAGCCGAGACTTGCAGCGGGGGGGAACCTACGAGCAGTACTTC.

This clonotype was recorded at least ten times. DNA of the CDR3: TGTGCCAGCGGGGCCGGGACAGGTCCCAATGAGCAGTTCTTC. This translates into CASGAGTGPNEQFF. The chain recombines TRBV11-2 with TRBJ2-1; 8 bases fit TRBD1. The germline CDR1 and CDR2 sequences are SGHAT and FQNNGV. V lost 8 bases to trimming and J lost 6 bases; unmatched junction nucleotides: 9. The CDR3 length is 14 residues.

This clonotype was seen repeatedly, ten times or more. The CDR3: CSAYRDIGTDTQYF. CDR3 bases: TGCAGTGCTTACCGGGACATCGGCACAGATACGCAGTATTTT. The chain combines TRBV20-1 with TRBJ2-3; perhaps TRBD1 as D (6 bases). CDR1 and CDR2 (germline): DFQATT, SNEGSKA (reference sequence). The V end lost 5 bases, the J end lost 1 base, and 13 bases lay between the germline ends. The CDR3 is made up of 14 amino acids.

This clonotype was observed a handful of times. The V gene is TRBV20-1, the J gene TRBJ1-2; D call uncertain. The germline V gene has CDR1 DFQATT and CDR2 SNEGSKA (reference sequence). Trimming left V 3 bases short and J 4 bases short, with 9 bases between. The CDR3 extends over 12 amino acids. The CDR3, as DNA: TGCAGTGCTAGTTCCTGGGGCTATGGCTACACCTTC. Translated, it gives CSASSWGYGYTF.

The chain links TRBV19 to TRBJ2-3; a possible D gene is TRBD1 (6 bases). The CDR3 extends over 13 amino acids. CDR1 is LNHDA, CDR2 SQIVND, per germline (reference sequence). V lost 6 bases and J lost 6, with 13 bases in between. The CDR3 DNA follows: TGTGCCAGTAGACCTCAGGGGTTCGATACGCAGTATTTT. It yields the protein CASRPQGFDTQYF.